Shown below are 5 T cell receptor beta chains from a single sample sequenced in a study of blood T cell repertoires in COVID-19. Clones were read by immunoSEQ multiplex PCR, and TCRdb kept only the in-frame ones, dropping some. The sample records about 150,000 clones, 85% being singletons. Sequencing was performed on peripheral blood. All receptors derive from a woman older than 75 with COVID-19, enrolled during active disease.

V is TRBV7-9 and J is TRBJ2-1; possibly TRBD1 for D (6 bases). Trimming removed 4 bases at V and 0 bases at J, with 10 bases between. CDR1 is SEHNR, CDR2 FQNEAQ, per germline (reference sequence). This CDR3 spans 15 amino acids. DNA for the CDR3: TGTGCCAGCAGCTCAAGGGACACCTCCTACAATGAGCAGTTCTTC. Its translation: CASSSRDTSYNEQFF.

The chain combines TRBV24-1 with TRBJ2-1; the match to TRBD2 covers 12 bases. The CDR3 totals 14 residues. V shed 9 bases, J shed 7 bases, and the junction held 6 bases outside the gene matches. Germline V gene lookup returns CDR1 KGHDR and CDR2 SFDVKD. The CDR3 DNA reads TGTGCCACCGGTGGACTAGCGGGATTAAATGAGCAGTTCTTC. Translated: CATGGLAGLNEQFF.

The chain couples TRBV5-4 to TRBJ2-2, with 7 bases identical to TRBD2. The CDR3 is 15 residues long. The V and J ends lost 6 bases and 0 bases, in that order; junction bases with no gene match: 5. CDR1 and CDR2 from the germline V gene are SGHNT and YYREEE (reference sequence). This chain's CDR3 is CASKASGTNTGELFF. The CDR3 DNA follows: TGTGCCAGCAAGGCCAGCGGGACGAACACCGGGGAGCTGTTTTTT.

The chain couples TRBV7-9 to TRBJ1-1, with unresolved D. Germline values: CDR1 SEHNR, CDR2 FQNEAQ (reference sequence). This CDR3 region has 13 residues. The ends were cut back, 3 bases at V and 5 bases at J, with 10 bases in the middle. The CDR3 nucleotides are TGTGCCAGCAGCTTCTCTGGGCCGACTGAAGCTTTCTTT. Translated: CASSFSGPTEAFF.

CDR3 bases: TGCAGCGTTGGGAGCAGAGCTAACTATGGCTACACCTTC. This sequence encodes CSVGSRANYGYTF. The rearrangement joins TRBV29-1 to TRBJ1-2; no clear D. V shed 4 bases and J shed 0 bases, with 9 bases lying between them. Germline V gene lookup returns CDR1 SQVTM and CDR2 ANQGSEA. CDR3 size: 13 residues. The variable domain in full, completed from reference TRBV29-1 and TRBJ1-2, reads SAVISQKPSRDICQRGTSLTIQCQVDSQVTMMFWYRQQPGQSLTLIATANQGSEATYESGFVIDKFPISRPNLTFSTLTVSNMSPEDSSIYLCSVGSRANYGYTFGSGTRLTVV.